This TCR beta chain is drawn from a study of siplizumab effects on memory and regulatory T cells. Generated by immunoSEQ multiplex PCR, the TCRdb table keeps only in-frame clones and is missing some. The sample has over 95,000 clones; 93% are singletons. To note about this clone: Its antigen is undetermined.

The CDR3 has 15 residues. V gave up 1 base and J gave up 7 bases; unmatched junction bases: 9. Per germline, CDR1 SGHTA and CDR2 FQGNSA. The study, taken as a whole, reports: The authors could not assign a naive or memory phenotype to roughly 75-97% of proliferating CD4+ or CD8+ clones. Naive T cells seemed more diverse than memory cells; they also seemed major alloresponse contributors. Some alloreactive sequences were traceable to unstimulated CD4+ memory cells, and siplizumab significantly reduced them.

V usage is TRBV7-2 and J usage is TRBJ2-5; 7 bases align to TRBD2. The material sequenced was non-Treg CD4+ T cells sorted from blood. This clonotype was sampled from a human donor in good health. In DNA form, the CDR3 reads TGTGCCAGCAGCTTAGGAGTGGGGGGGACGGGGACCCAGTACTTC. This sequence encodes CASSLGVGGTGTQYF.